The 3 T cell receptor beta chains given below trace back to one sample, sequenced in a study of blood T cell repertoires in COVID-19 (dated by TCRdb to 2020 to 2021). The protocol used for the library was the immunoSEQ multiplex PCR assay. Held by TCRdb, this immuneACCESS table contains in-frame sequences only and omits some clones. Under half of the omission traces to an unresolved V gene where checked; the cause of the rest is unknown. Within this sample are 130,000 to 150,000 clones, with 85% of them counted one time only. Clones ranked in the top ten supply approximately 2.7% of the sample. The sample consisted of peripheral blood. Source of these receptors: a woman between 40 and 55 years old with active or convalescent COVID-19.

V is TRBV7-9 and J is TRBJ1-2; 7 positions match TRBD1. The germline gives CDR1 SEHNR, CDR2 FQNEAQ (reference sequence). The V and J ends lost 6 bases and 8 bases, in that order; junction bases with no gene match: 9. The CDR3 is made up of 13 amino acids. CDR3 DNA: TGTGCCAGCAGTTCTGACAGGGTGAACGGCTACACCTTC. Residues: CASSSDRVNGYTF.

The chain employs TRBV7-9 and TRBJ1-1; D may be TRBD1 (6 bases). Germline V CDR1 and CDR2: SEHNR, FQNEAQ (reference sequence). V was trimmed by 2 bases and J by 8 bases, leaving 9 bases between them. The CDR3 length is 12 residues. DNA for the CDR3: TGTGCCAGCAGCTTACTTGGGACAGAAGCTTTCTTT. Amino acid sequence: CASSLLGTEAFF.

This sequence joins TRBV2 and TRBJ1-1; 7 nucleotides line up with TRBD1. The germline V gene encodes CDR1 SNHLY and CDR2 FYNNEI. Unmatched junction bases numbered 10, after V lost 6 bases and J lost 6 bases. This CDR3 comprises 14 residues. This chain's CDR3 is CASRQQGYNAEAFF. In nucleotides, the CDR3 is TGTGCCAGCAGGCAACAGGGGTACAACGCTGAAGCTTTCTTT.